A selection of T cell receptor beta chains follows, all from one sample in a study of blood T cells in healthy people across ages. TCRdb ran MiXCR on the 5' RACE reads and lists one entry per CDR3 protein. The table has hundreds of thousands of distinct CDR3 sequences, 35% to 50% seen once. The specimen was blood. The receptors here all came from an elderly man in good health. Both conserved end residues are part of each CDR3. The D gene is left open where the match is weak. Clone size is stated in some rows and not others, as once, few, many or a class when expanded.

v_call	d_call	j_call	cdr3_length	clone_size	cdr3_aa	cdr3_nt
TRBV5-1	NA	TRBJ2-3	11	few	CASLVGNTQYF	TGCGCCAGTCTCGTGGGAAATACGCAGTATTTT
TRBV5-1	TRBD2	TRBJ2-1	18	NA	CASSLARTSGRANNEQFF	TGCGCCAGCAGCTTGGCTCGAACTAGCGGGAGGGCTAACAATGAGCAGTTCTTC
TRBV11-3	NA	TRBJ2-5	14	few	CASSAGGLQETQYF	TGTGCCAGCAGCGCAGGGGGACTCCAAGAGACCCAGTACTTC
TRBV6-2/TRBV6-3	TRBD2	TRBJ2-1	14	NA	CASRSGTSGSEQFF	TGTGCCAGCAGATCCGGGACTAGCGGGAGTGAGCAGTTCTTC
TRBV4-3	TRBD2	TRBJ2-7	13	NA	CASSPGLAGKQYF	TGCGCCAGCAGCCCGGGACTAGCGGGAAAGCAGTACTTC
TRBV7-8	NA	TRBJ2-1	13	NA	CASSLHLGNEQFF	TGTGCCAGCAGCCTCCACTTAGGTAATGAGCAGTTCTTC
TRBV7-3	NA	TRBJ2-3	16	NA	CASSLAATGWADTQYF	TGTGCCAGCAGTTTAGCTGCTACGGGGTGGGCAGATACGCAGTATTTT
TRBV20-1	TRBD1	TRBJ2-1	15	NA	CSAGPLGTGNNEQFF	TGCAGTGCTGGTCCGTTAGGGACAGGGAACAATGAGCAGTTCTTC
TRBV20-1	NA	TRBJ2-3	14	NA	CSARAPRGTDTQNF	TGCAGTGCTAGAGCACCCAGGGGCACAGATACGCAGAATTTT
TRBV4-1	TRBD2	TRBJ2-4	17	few	CASSSGTSGGAKDIQYF	TGCGCCAGCAGCTCGGGGACTAGCGGGGGGGCCAAGGACATTCAGTACTTC
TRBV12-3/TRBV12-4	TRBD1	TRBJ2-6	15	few	CASNDRGPGANVLTF	TGTGCCAGCAACGACAGGGGGCCGGGGGCCAACGTCCTGACTTTC
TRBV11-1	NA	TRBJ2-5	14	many	CASSLFRGQETQYF	TGTGCCAGCAGCTTATTTCGGGGACAAGAGACCCAGTACTTC
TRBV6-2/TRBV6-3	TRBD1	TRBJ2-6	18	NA	CASSSSRDRGSGANVLTF	TGTGCCAGCAGTTCTAGCCGGGACAGGGGCTCTGGGGCCAACGTCCTGACTTTC
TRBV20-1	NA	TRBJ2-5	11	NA	CSARRKDEQYF	TGCAGTGCGAGACGCAAGGATGAGCAGTACTTC
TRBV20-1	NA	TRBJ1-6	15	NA	CSARGTGSVDSPLHF	TGCAGTGCTAGAGGTACAGGCTCGGTCGATTCACCCCTCCACTTT
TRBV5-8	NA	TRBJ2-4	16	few	CASSLEGGAAKNIQYF	TGTGCCAGCAGCTTGGAAGGGGGGGCAGCCAAAAACATTCAGTACTTC
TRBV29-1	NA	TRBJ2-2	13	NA	CSELALRTGELFF	TGCAGCGAACTAGCCCTAAGGACCGGGGAGCTGTTTTTT
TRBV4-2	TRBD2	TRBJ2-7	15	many	CASSIAGEGTGEQYF	TGTGCCAGCAGCATAGCGGGAGAGGGCACGGGGGAGCAGTACTTC
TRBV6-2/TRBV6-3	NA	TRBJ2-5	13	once	CASRKASRETQYF	TGTGCCAGCAGAAAGGCCTCGAGGGAGACCCAGTACTTC
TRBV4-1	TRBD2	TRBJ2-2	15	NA	CASTYVGEGTGELFF	TGCGCCAGCACCTATGTCGGGGAGGGCACCGGGGAGCTGTTTTTT
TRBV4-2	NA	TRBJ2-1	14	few	CASSQDWANNEQFF	TGTGCCAGCAGCCAAGATTGGGCTAACAATGAGCAGTTCTTC
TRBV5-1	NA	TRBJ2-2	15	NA	CASSANNRVTGELFF	TGCGCCAGCAGCGCGAATAACAGGGTCACCGGGGAGCTGTTTTTT
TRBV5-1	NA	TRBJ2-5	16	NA	CASSPLPDSPGETQYF	TGCGCCAGCAGCCCCCTCCCGGACTCACCGGGGGAGACCCAGTACTTC
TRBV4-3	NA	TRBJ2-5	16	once	CASSPGRAEYQETQYF	TGCGCCAGCAGCCCCGGTCGTGCAGAATACCAAGAGACCCAGTACTTC
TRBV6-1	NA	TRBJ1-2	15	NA	CASSVSATANYGYTF	TGTGCCAGCAGTGTTTCGGCCACTGCTAACTATGGCTACACCTTC
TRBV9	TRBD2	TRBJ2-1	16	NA	CASSPRPSGGNNEQFF	TGTGCCAGCAGCCCCCGACCTAGCGGGGGAAACAATGAGCAGTTCTTC
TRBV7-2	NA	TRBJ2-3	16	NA	CASSSYRAPSTDTQYF	TGTGCCAGCAGCTCCTACAGGGCCCCTAGCACAGATACGCAGTATTTT
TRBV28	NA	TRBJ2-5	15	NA	CASSFDQRSQATQYF	TGCGCCAGCAGTTTCGACCAAAGGAGCCAAGCGACCCAGTACTTC
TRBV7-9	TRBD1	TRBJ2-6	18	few	CASSLTGTGSSGANVLTF	TGTGCCAGCAGCTTAACCGGGACAGGTAGCTCTGGGGCCAACGTCCTGACTTTC
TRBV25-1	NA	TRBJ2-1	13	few	CASSGNNLDEQFF	TGTGCCAGCAGTGGTAATAATCTAGATGAGCAGTTCTTC
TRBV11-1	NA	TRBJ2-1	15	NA	CASSLATSETNEQFF	TGTGCCAGCAGCTTAGCGACATCAGAAACGAATGAGCAGTTCTTC
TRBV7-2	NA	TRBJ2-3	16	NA	CASSSARDSLTDTQYF	TGTGCCAGCAGCTCCGCCCGGGACTCCCTCACAGATACGCAGTATTTT
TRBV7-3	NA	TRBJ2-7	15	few	CASSFQTGLNYEQYF	TGTGCCAGCAGCTTCCAAACGGGACTCAACTACGAGCAGTACTTC
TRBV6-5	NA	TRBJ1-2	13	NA	CASSWEPNYGYTF	TGTGCCAGCAGTTGGGAGCCTAACTATGGCTACACCTTC
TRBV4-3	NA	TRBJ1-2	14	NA	CASLQQGRSYGYTF	TGCGCCAGCTTACAACAGGGTCGGAGCTATGGCTACACCTTC
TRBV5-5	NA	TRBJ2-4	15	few	CASSLVIGFKNIQYF	TGTGCCAGCAGCTTGGTTATAGGGTTCAAAAACATTCAGTACTTC
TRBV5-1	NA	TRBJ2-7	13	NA	CASSLVELSEQYF	TGCGCCAGCAGCTTGGTGGAGCTTAGCGAGCAGTACTTC
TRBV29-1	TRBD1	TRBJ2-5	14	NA	CSASGDRVGETQYF	TGCAGCGCTTCAGGGGACAGGGTTGGAGAGACCCAGTACTTC
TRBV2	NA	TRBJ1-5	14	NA	CASSEALPNQPQHF	TGTGCCAGCAGTGAAGCGCTTCCCAATCAGCCCCAGCATTTT
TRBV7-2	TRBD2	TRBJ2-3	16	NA	CASSSRTRRGTDTQYF	TGTGCCAGCAGCTCACGGACTAGGAGGGGCACAGATACGCAGTATTTT
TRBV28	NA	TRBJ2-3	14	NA	CASIQGPSTDTQYF	TGTGCCAGCATTCAGGGCCCTAGCACAGATACGCAGTATTTT
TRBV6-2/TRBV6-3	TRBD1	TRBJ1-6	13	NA	CASHDRVGSPLHF	TGTGCCAGTCACGACAGGGTTGGCTCACCCCTCCACTTT
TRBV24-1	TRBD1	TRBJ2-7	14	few	CATSDTRTGREQYF	TGTGCCACCAGTGATACCCGGACAGGGCGCGAGCAGTACTTC
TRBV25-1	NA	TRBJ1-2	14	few	CASSLTGTNYGYTF	TGTGCCAGCAGTTTAACAGGGACTAACTATGGCTACACCTTC
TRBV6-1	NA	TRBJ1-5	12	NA	CASTSSFEPQHF	TGTGCCAGCACAAGCTCTTTTGAGCCCCAGCATTTT